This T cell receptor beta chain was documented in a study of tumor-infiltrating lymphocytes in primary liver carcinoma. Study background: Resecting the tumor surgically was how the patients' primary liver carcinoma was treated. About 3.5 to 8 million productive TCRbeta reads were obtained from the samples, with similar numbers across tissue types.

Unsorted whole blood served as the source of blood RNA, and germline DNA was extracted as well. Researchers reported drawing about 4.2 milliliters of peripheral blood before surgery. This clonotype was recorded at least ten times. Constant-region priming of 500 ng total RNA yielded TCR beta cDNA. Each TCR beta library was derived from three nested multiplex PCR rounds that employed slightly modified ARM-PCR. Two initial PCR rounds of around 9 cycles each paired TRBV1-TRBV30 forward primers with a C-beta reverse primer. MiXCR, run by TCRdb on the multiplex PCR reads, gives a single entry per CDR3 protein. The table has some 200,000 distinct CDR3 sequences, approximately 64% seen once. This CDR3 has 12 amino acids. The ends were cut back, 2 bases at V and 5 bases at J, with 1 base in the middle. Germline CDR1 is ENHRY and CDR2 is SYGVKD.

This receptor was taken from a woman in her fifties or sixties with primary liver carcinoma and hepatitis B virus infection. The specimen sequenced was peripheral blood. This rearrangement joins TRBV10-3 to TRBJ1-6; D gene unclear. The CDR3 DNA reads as TGTGCCATCAGTGAGGATAATTCACCCCTCCACTTT. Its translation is CAISEDNSPLHF.